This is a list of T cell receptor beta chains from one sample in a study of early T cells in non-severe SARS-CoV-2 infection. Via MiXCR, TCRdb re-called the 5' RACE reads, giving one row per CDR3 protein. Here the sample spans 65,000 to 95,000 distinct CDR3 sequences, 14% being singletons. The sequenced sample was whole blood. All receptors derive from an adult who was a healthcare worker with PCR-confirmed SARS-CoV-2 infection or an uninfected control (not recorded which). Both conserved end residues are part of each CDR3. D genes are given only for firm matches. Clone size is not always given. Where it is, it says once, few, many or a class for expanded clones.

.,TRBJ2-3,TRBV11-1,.,CASSLLWGTDTQYF,TGTGCCAGCAGCTTATTGTGGGGCACAGATACGCAGTATTTT
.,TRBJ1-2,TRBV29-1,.,CSVPTGIYGYTF,TGCAGCGTTCCGACAGGCATCTATGGCTACACCTTC
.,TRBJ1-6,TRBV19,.,CATPGAGAMPYNSPLHF,TGTGCCACGCCGGGGGCGGGGGCGATGCCCTATAATTCACCCCTCCACTTT
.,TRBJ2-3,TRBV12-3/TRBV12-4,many,CASSFSLLGQYF,TGTGCCAGCAGTTTTTCTCTTCTGGGGCAGTATTTT
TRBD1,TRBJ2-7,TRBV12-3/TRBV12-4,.,CASSFGSGGMEEQYF,TGTGCCAGCAGTTTTGGGTCAGGGGGCATGGAAGAGCAGTACTTC
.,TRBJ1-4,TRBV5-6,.,CASGTTTNEKLFF,TGTGCCAGCGGGACAACAACTAATGAAAAACTGTTTTTT
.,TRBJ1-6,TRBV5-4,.,CASSLQGANSPLHF,TGTGCCAGCAGCTTGCAGGGCGCCAATTCACCCCTCCACTTT
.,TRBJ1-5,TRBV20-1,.,CSARIRDQPQHF,TGCAGTGCTAGGATAAGGGATCAGCCCCAGCATTTT
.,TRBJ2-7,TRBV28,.,CAGPRDSYEQYF,TGTGCCGGCCCAAGGGATTCCTACGAGCAGTACTTC
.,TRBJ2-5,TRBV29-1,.,CSVEQGETQYF,TGCAGCGTTGAACAGGGCGAGACCCAGTACTTC
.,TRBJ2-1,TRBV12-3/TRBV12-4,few,CASSLGVLLGSNEQFF,TGTGCCAGCAGTTTAGGAGTGCTCTTAGGGTCCAATGAGCAGTTCTTC
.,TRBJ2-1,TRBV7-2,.,CASSLTLGTLYNEQFF,TGTGCCAGCAGCCTAACCCTAGGAACCCTTTACAATGAGCAGTTCTTC
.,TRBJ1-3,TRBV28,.,CASSLLFSGNTIYF,TGTGCCAGCAGTTTGCTCTTCTCTGGAAACACCATATATTTT
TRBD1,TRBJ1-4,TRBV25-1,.,CASSEFRTGDNEKLFF,TGTGCCAGCAGTGAATTTCGCACAGGGGATAATGAAAAACTGTTTTTT
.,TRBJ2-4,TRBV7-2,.,CASSLHRGGGNIQYF,TGTGCCAGCAGCTTGCACAGGGGAGGAGGAAACATTCAGTACTTC
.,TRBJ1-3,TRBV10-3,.,CAIARGGSSGNTIYF,TGTGCCATCGCCCGCGGGGGGAGCTCTGGAAACACCATATATTTT
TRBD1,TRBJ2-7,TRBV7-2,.,CASSSRRQGVYYEQYF,TGTGCCAGCAGCTCACGCCGACAGGGGGTATACTACGAGCAGTACTTC
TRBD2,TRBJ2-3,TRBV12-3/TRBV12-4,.,CASSLGTSGEADTQYF,TGTGCCAGCAGTTTAGGAACTAGCGGGGAGGCAGATACGCAGTATTTT
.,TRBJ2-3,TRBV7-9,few,CASEVPLGGRIGTDTQYF,TGTGCCAGCGAGGTGCCTCTCGGGGGGCGCATAGGCACAGATACGCAGTATTTT
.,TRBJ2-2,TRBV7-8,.,CASSLVRTGTGELFF,TGTGCCAGCAGCCTAGTTAGAACGGGGACCGGGGAGCTGTTTTTT
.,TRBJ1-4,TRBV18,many,CASSPAGLREKLFF,TGTGCCAGCTCACCCGCGGGGCTCCGCGAAAAACTGTTTTTT
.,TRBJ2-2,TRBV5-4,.,CASSLPTGELFF,TGTGCCAGCAGCTTACCTACTGGGGAGCTGTTTTTT
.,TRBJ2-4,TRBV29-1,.,CSVESGLAKNIQYF,TGCAGCGTTGAATCGGGGCTAGCCAAAAACATTCAGTACTTC
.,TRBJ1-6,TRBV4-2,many,CASSQVAGNHYNSPLHF,TGTGCCAGCAGCCAAGTCGCAGGGAACCATTATAATTCACCCCTCCACTTT
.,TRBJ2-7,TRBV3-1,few,CASSQLWYGSYEQYF,TGTGCCAGCAGCCAACTATGGTACGGATCCTACGAGCAGTACTTC
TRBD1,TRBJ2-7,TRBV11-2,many,CASSSDRTVYEQYF,TGTGCCAGCAGCTCGGACAGGACTGTCTACGAGCAGTACTTC
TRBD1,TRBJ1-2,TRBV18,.,CASSPPPTGRAYGYTF,TGTGCCAGCTCACCACCCCCGACAGGGAGGGCTTATGGCTACACCTTC
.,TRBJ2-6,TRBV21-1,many,CASIVPETGPSGANVLTF,TGTGCCAGCATCGTTCCGGAGACAGGTCCGTCTGGGGCCAACGTCCTGACTTTC
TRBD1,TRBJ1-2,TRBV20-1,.,CSASSTGTNYGYTF,TGCAGTGCTAGTTCGACAGGGACAAACTATGGCTACACCTTC
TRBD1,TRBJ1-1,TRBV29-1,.,CSGGQRNTEASF,TGCAGCGGGGGACAGCGGAACACTGAAGCTTCCTTT
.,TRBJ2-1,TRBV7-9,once,CGSRQGGASRNNEQFF,TGTGGCAGCAGACAGGGCGGGGCGAGCCGGAACAATGAGCAGTTCTTC
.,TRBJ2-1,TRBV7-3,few,CASSLGNYNEQFF,TGTGCCAGCAGCTTGGGGAATTACAATGAGCAGTTCTTC
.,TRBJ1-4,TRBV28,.,CASGLYEKLFF,TGTGCCAGCGGCCTTTATGAAAAACTGTTTTTT
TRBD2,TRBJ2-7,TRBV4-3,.,CASSQDYRGVQYF,TGCGCCAGCAGCCAAGATTACCGGGGGGTGCAGTACTTC
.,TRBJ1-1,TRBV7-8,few,CASIRREGGSEAFF,TGTGCCAGCATTCGCCGGGAGGGGGGATCTGAAGCTTTCTTT
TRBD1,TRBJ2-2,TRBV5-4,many,CASSLTGGAGELFF,TGTGCCAGCAGCTTAACAGGGGGAGCCGGGGAGCTGTTTTTT
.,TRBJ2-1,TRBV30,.,CAWRLGEARPFF,TGTGCCTGGAGACTAGGGGAGGCCCGGCCGTTCTTC
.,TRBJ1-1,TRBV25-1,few,CASSDSWGVGTEAFF,TGTGCCAGCAGTGACTCTTGGGGCGTTGGGACTGAAGCTTTCTTT
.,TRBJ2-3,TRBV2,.,CANSDPYTDTQYF,TGTGCCAACTCGGACCCGTACACAGATACGCAGTATTTT
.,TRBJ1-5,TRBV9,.,CASSKTHNQPQHF,TGTGCCAGCAGCAAAACCCACAATCAGCCCCAGCATTTT
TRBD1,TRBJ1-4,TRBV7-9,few,CASSPSGQGNEKLFF,TGTGCCAGCAGCCCGTCCGGACAGGGGAATGAAAAACTGTTTTTT
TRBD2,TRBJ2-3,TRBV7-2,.,CASSPGGVGPTDTQYF,TGTGCCAGCAGCCCCGGGGGGGTAGGCCCCACAGATACGCAGTATTTT
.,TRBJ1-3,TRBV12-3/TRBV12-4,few,CASSFFGNTIYF,TGTGCCAGCAGTTTTTTCGGAAACACCATATATTTT
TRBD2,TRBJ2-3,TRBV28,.,CASSLAGGLGQDTQYF,TGTGCCAGCAGTTTAGCGGGGGGGCTCGGGCAAGATACGCAGTATTTT
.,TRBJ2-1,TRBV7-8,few,CASGRSSYNEQFF,TGTGCCAGCGGGCGCAGCTCTTACAATGAGCAGTTCTTC
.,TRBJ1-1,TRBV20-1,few,CSASTRPSRTEAFF,TGCAGTGCTAGTACGCGGCCCTCGCGAACTGAAGCTTTCTTT
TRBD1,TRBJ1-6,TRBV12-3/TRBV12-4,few,CASSSSGTGNSPLHF,TGTGCCAGCAGTTCCTCCGGGACAGGCAATTCACCCCTCCACTTT
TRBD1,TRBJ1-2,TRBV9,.,CASSPGLGGQIYYGYTF,TGTGCCAGCAGCCCCGGTCTCGGGGGACAGATATACTATGGCTACACCTTC
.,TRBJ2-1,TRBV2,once,CASSDEWSSYNEQFF,TGTGCCAGCAGTGATGAGTGGAGCTCCTACAATGAGCAGTTCTTC
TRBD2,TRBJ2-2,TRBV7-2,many,CASSEPGLAIAGELFF,TGTGCCAGCAGCGAACCGGGACTAGCTATTGCCGGGGAGCTGTTTTTT
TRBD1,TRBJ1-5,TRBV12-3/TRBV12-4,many,CASSLIRDRGNQPQHF,TGTGCCAGCAGCCTAATAAGGGACAGGGGGAATCAGCCCCAGCATTTT
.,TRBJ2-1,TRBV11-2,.,CASSLGQKTTSSYNEQFF,TGTGCCAGCAGCTTAGGTCAGAAAACAACTAGCTCCTACAATGAGCAGTTCTTC
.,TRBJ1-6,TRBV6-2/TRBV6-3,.,CASSPVSSSYNSPLHF,TGTGCCAGCAGCCCAGTCTCGAGCTCCTATAATTCACCCCTCCACTTT
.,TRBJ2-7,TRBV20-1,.,CSARYGYEQYF,TGCAGTGCTAGATATGGCTACGAGCAGTACTTC
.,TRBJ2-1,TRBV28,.,CASSRRAGSHNEQFF,TGTGCCAGCAGCCGCCGGGCAGGGTCCCACAATGAGCAGTTCTTC
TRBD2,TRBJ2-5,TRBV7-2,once,CASSPGLGLEETQYF,TGTGCCAGCAGCCCGGGACTAGGGCTGGAGGAGACCCAGTACTTC
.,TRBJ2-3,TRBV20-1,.,CSAIWSRGRVTDTQYF,TGCAGTGCTATTTGGTCCAGGGGAAGGGTAACAGATACGCAGTATTTT